These 14 T cell receptor beta chains came from one sample sequenced in a study of T cell responses to AZD1222 COVID-19 vaccine. Sequencing used immunoSEQ multiplex PCR; TCRdb keeps in-frame clones, though not all of them. The repertoire holds about 140,000 clones, about 93% seen once, with 5.1% in the top ten. Sample: peripheral blood, taken on day 0 of AZD1222 vaccination. The receptor source for this set is an adult in good health.

The rearrangement links TRBV10-3 to TRBJ2-7, with 12 nucleotides matching TRBD2. V gave up 8 bases and J gave up 1 base; unmatched junction bases: 6. The CDR3 extends over 15 amino acids. Looked up from germline, CDR1 is ENHRY and CDR2 is SYGVKD. CDR3 nucleotides: TGTGCCATCGGACCCGGGACTAGCGGGTCCTACGAGCAGTACTTC. Its translation: CAIGPGTSGSYEQYF.

This clone is a singleton in its sample. This sequence joins TRBV7-2 and TRBJ2-7, with D possibly TRBD2 on 5 matching bases. V was shortened by 3 bases and J by 2 bases, with 11 bases between the two germline ends. The CDR3 spans 14 residues. Germline V gene lookup returns CDR1 SGHTA and CDR2 FQGNSA. For the CDR3, the DNA is TGTGCCAGCAGCTTCGGACTTGCTACCTACGAGCAGTACTTC. Its protein is CASSFGLATYEQYF.

The V call is TRBV20-1, the J call TRBJ1-2, with D maybe TRBD1 (6 bases). V dropped 3 bases and J dropped 5 bases, with 10 bases sitting between them. The CDR3 has 12 residues. Germline-derived CDR1 and CDR2 are DFQATT and SNEGSKA (reference sequence). The CDR3 reads CSASRTAYGYTF. In nucleotides, the CDR3 is TGCAGTGCTAGTAGGACAGCATATGGCTACACCTTC.

The V and J genes are TRBV19 and TRBJ2-7, with 7 positions matching TRBD2. Germline V gene sequence: CDR1 LNHDA, CDR2 SQIVND (reference sequence). This CDR3 has 15 amino acids. Trimming cost V 6 bases and J 6 bases; bases outside gene matches: 14. The CDR3 nucleotides are TGTGCCAGTAGCGTCCCTGGGCGGGAGTTCACCGAGCAGTACTTC. Its protein product is CASSVPGREFTEQYF.

This sequence joins TRBV7-9 and TRBJ2-5; D possibly corresponds to TRBD1 (6 bases). Deletions cut 4 bases from V and 5 bases from J, with 14 bases between. The CDR3 covers 14 residues. Germline CDR1 is SEHNR and CDR2 is FQNEAQ (reference sequence). CDR3 residues: CASSSGGPQETQYF. The CDR3, as DNA: TGTGCCAGCAGCTCTGGGGGCCCCCAGGAGACCCAGTACTTC.

This chain joins TRBV5-1 and TRBJ2-7; the D is unclear. V lost 0 bases and J lost 3, with 10 bases in between. Per germline, CDR1 SGHRS and CDR2 YFSETQ. This CDR3 contains 14 residues. The CDR3 nucleotides read TGCGCCAGCAGCTTGGCGGTCGAAGTCTACGAGCAGTACTTC. Translated, it gives CASSLAVEVYEQYF.

This sequence joins TRBV6-5 and TRBJ2-2; 11 bases are a match to TRBD2. Germline loops: CDR1 MNHEY, CDR2 SVGAGI. The CDR3 spans 15 residues. The V segment lost 6 bases and the J segment 6 bases; nucleotides outside the gene matches: 6. The CDR3 protein is CASRPLSGGAGELFF. DNA of the CDR3: TGTGCCAGCAGGCCCCTTAGCGGGGGGGCCGGGGAGCTGTTTTTT.

CDR3: CASSDLRDLEKLFF. The CDR3 nucleotides are TGTGCCAGCAGTGATTTGAGGGATCTAGAAAAACTGTTTTTT. The chain couples TRBV6-1 to TRBJ1-4; no clear D gene. The V end was cut by 3 bases, the J end by 8 bases, with 13 bases between. CDR3 length: 14 amino acids. Germline loops: CDR1 MNHNS, CDR2 SASEGT.

The chain uses TRBV15 and TRBJ2-7; D is possibly TRBD2 (5 bases). The CDR3 runs 15 residues. Germline CDR1 LNHNV, CDR2 YYDKDF (reference sequence). Trimming shortened V by 0 bases and J by 2 bases, and 11 bases separated the two germline ends. The CDR3 sequence is CATSRDPLAAYEQYF. DNA for the CDR3: TGTGCCACCAGCAGAGATCCGCTAGCAGCCTACGAGCAGTACTTC.

This chain uses TRBV5-1 with TRBJ1-6; 10 bases fit TRBD1. Germline trimming cut 4 bases from V and 0 bases from J; bases unmatched to any gene: 7. This CDR3 is 18 amino acids long. Germline V gene sequence: CDR1 SGHRS, CDR2 YFSETQ. The DNA of the CDR3 is TGCGCCAGCAGCCCGGGACAGGGGTTAAGCTCCTATAATTCACCCCTCCACTTT. Encoded protein: CASSPGQGLSSYNSPLHF.

The rearrangement joins TRBV5-6 to TRBJ1-6; D remains ambiguous. Germline loops: CDR1 SGHDT, CDR2 YYEEEE. The CDR3 length is 15 residues. V lost 6 bases and J 0 bases, leaving 10 bases between the germline ends. CDR3 in amino acids: CASIQSSSYNSPLHF. CDR3 nucleotides: TGTGCCAGCATCCAGTCGAGCTCCTATAATTCACCCCTCCACTTT.

This sequence joins TRBV21-1 and TRBJ2-7; the table names TRBD1, a call not compared with the DNA. TRBV21-1 is designated a pseudogene. The CDR3 runs to 12 residues. CDR3 nucleotides: TGTGCCAGCAGGGGGCCCCGTAGGGAGCAGTACTTC. As protein: CASRGPRREQYF.

The J gene is TRBJ2-2, the V gene TRBV19; D remains ambiguous. The V end lost 3 bases, the J end lost 8 bases, and 16 bases lay between the germline ends. CDR3 length: 15 amino acids. In germline, CDR1 is LNHDA, CDR2 SQIVND (reference sequence). The CDR3 DNA is TGTGCCAGTAGTATCGGAATGCCTCACCCGGGGGAGCTGTTTTTT. Its translation: CASSIGMPHPGELFF.

The rearrangement joins TRBV12-3 or TRBV12-4 to TRBJ1-1, with D unclear. The V end was cut by 3 bases, the J end by 1 base, with 3 bases between. The CDR3 length is 12 residues. CDR3 loop: CASSFWNTEAFF. The CDR3 coding sequence is TGTGCCAGCAGTTTCTGGAACACTGAAGCTTTCTTT.